This record covers a single TCR beta chain. Its antigen remains unidentified. This record belongs to a study of immune cell composition in non-small cell lung cancer. General study results and limits: 75% of squamous and about 31% of adenocarcinoma cases had tumour-associated clones >0.5%. Top 10 clone scores and clonality were higher in squamous than adenocarcinoma.

Germline V gives CDR1 MGHRA, CDR2 YSYEKL. V shed 0 bases and J shed 2 bases, with 12 bases lying between them. This CDR3 has 16 residues. Only in-frame clones appear in the TCRdb table, and some are missing; sequencing was by immunoSEQ multiplex PCR. The data show 5,000 or so clones, 70% to 90% seen once. The rearrangement joins TRBV4-1 to TRBJ2-3, with D perhaps TRBD2 (5 bases). Material for sequencing was lung tumor tissue. This clonotype originated in a human donor with non-small cell lung cancer. CDR3 region: CASSQDWRSTTDTQYF. The CDR3 nucleotides are TGCGCCAGCAGCCAAGATTGGAGGAGTACCACAGATACGCAGTATTTT.